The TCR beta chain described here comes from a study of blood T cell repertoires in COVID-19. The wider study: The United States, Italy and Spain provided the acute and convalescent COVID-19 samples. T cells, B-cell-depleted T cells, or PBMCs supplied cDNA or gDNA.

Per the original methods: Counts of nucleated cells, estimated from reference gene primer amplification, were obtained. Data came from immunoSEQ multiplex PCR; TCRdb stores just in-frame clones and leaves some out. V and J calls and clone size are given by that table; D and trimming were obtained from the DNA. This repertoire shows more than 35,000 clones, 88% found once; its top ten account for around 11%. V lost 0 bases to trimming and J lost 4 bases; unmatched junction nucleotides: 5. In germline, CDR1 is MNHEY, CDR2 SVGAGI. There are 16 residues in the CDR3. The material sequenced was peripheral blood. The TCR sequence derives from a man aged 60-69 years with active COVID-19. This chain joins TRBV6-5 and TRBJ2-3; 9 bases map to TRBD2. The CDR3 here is CASSYSSGSGSDTQYF. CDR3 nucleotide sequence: TGTGCCAGCAGTTACTCTAGCGGGAGTGGATCAGATACGCAGTATTTT.